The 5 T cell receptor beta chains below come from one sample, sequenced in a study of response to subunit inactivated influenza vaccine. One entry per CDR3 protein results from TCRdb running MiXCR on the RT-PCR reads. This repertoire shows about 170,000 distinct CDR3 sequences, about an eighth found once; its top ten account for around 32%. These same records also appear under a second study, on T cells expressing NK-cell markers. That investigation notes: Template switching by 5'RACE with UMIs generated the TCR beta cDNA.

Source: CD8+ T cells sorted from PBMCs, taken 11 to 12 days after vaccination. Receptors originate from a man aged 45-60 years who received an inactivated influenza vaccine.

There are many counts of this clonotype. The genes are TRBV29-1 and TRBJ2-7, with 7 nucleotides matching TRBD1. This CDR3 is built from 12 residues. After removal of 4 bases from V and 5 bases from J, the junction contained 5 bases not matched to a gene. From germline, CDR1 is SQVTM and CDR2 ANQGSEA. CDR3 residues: CSVVAGGHEQYF. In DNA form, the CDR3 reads TGCAGCGTTGTGGCAGGGGGTCACGAGCAGTACTTC.

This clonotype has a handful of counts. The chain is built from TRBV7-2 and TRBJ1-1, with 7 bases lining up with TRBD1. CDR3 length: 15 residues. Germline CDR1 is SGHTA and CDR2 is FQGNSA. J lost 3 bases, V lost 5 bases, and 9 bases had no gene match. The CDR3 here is CASSLWDSEDTEAFF. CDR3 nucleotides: TGTGCCAGCAGCCTATGGGACAGCGAGGACACTGAAGCTTTCTTT.

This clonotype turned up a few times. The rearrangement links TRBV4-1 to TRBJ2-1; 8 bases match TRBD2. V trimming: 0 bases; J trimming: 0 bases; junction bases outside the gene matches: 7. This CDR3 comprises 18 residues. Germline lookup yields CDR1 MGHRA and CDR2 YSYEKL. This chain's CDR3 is CASSQDQSGTSSYNEQFF. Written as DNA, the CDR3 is TGCGCCAGCAGCCAAGACCAGAGCGGGACTAGCTCCTACAATGAGCAGTTCTTC.

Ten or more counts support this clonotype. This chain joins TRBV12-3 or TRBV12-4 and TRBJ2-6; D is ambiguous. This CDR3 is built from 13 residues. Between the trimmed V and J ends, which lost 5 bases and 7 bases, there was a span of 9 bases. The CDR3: CASSPQSANVLTF. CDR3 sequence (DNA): TGTGCCAGCAGTCCTCAGAGCGCCAACGTCCTGACTTTC.

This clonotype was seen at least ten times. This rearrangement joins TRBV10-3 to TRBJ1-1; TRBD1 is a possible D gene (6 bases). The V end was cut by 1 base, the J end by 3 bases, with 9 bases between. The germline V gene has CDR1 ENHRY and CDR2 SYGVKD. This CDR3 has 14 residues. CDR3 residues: CAISEWGADTEAFF. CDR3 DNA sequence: TGTGCCATCAGTGAGTGGGGGGCGGACACTGAAGCTTTCTTT.